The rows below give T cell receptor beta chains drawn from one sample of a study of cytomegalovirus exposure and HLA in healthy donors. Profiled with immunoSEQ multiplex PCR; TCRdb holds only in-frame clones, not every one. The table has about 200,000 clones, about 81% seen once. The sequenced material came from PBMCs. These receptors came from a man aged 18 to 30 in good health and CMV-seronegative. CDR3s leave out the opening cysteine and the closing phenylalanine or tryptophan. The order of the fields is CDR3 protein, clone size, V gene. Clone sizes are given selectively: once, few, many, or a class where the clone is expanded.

cdr3_aa: SSSWTENTEAF
clone_size: .
v_call: TRBV7-9

cdr3_aa: ASTREGYGYT
clone_size: few
v_call: TRBV6-1

cdr3_aa: ASSIGDRGLYGYT
clone_size: .
v_call: TRBV19

cdr3_aa: ASSPGGGKETQY
clone_size: .
v_call: TRBV18

cdr3_aa: AWSEVHRAQH
clone_size: .
v_call: TRBV30

cdr3_aa: ASSSLTGKSYEQY
clone_size: .
v_call: TRBV11-2

cdr3_aa: AWIPKGGTVLSYEQY
clone_size: .
v_call: TRBV30

cdr3_aa: ASSQEPLAGAPYEQY
clone_size: .
v_call: TRBV4-1

cdr3_aa: ASSLGGQGLRYGYT
clone_size: .
v_call: TRBV7-9

cdr3_aa: SGLSSWNTGELF
clone_size: .
v_call: TRBV29-1

cdr3_aa: ASSGSTDRGSNTEAF
clone_size: .
v_call: TRBV9

cdr3_aa: ASSLPSSGGFRNEQF
clone_size: .
v_call: TRBV5-1

cdr3_aa: ASMGLAGGRF
clone_size: .
v_call: TRBV2